This T cell receptor (beta chain) comes out of a study of spatial heterogeneity in lung cancer. Study at large: In raw reads, more than 9.5 appearances on average were recorded for each unique TCR and UMI combination.

This clonotype was seen at least ten times. Its antigen is still unknown. Specified time point: sample taken at primary tumor resection. TCRdb re-derived calls from the 5' RACE reads in MiXCR, one entry per CDR3 protein. The table has approximately 23,000 distinct CDR3 sequences, less than 5% seen once; the top ten hold around 10%. The germline gives CDR1 DFQATT, CDR2 SNEGSKA (reference sequence). This CDR3 contains 13 residues. Losses at the gene ends were 3 bases for V and 4 bases for J; bases not matched to a gene: 1. Study-wide results and limits: Counts of expanded alpha and beta TCRs within tumors tracked the tumor nonsynonymous mutation count.

The V gene is TRBV20-1, the J gene TRBJ1-2; TRBD1 agrees at 11 bases. The sample consisted of lung tumor tissue, taken at surgery. The clonotype originates from a male donor with early-stage non-small cell lung cancer. Written as DNA, the CDR3 is TGCAGTGCTAGTGGGACAGGGGGCTATGGCTACACCTTC. As protein: CSASGTGGYGYTF.